The rows below give T cell receptor beta chains drawn from one sample of a study of Tregs in tolerant kidney transplant recipients. TCRdb keeps only in-frame clones here, not all; method: immunoSEQ multiplex PCR. Of 75,000 to 85,000 clones listed, approximately 90% are singletons. Here the sequenced sample was Tregs from blood, taken before the transplant. Receptors were obtained from a human donor who received a combined kidney and bone marrow transplant. Both conserved end residues are part of each CDR3. The D gene is left open where the match is weak. Rows may omit the clone size; those that give it use once, few, many or a size class.

NA	TRBV28	NA	TRBJ1-6	CASRPGQIYNSPLHF	TGTGCCAGCAGGCCCGGACAAATCTATAATTCACCCCTCCACTTT
TRBD1	TRBV28	NA	TRBJ2-7	CASRLRGQGTEQYF	TGTGCCAGCCGATTGCGGGGACAGGGCACCGAGCAGTACTTC
TRBD2	TRBV27	NA	TRBJ2-1	CASSLSPGLAGAYNEQFF	TGTGCCAGCAGTTTAAGTCCCGGGCTAGCGGGAGCCTACAATGAGCAGTTCTTC
NA	TRBV2	NA	TRBJ1-2	CASTSGGGAVYGYTF	TGTGCCAGCACCTCTGGGGGGGGCGCAGTCTATGGCTACACCTTC
TRBD1	TRBV5-6	NA	TRBJ2-7	CASSLAGTGVYEQYF	TGTGCCAGCAGCTTGGCCGGGACAGGGGTATACGAGCAGTACTTC
TRBD1	TRBV19	few	TRBJ2-3	CASSARDRVLDTQYF	TGTGCCAGTAGTGCCCGGGACAGGGTATTAGATACGCAGTATTTT
NA	TRBV27	NA	TRBJ2-2	CASSLSGTNTGELFF	TGTGCCAGCAGTTTATCGGGGACGAACACCGGGGAGCTGTTTTTT
TRBD2	TRBV7-9	NA	TRBJ2-3	CASSYSSGSTDTQYF	TGTGCCAGCAGCTACAGTAGCGGGAGCACAGATACGCAGTATTTT
NA	TRBV11-2	NA	TRBJ2-5	CASSLALGPKEAQYF	TGTGCCAGCAGCTTAGCGCTAGGACCAAAAGAGGCCCAGTACTTC
NA	TRBV18	NA	TRBJ2-5	CASSPINIGGETQYF	TGTGCCAGCTCACCAATAAATATTGGCGGAGAGACCCAGTACTTC
TRBD2	TRBV28	NA	TRBJ2-1	CASSSPSGRGSEQFF	TGTGCCAGCAGTTCCCCTAGCGGGAGAGGGAGTGAGCAGTTCTTC
TRBD1	TRBV7-2	NA	TRBJ2-1	CASSFPGTGANEQFF	TGTGCCAGCAGCTTCCCCGGGACAGGGGCCAATGAGCAGTTCTTC
TRBD1	TRBV2	NA	TRBJ1-2	CASRVTGANYGYTF	TGTGCCAGCAGAGTGACAGGGGCGAACTATGGCTACACCTTC
NA	TRBV7-2	once	TRBJ1-1	CASIERGGLTEAFF	TGTGCCAGCATCGAGAGGGGGGGCCTCACTGAAGCTTTCTTT